This TCR beta chain was identified during a study of blood T cells in healthy people across ages. Study overall: About one barcoded beta molecule per two T cells was the capture yield of template switching. Whole-study findings and limits: Aged donors had fewer naive CD4+ cells and lower diversity than long-lived donors.

The V gene's germline CDR1 is LNHNV and CDR2 YYDKDF (reference sequence). The CDR3 runs 15 residues. Per sample, extraction of total RNA gave at least 5.5 micrograms in every case. Through a sample-barcoded 5' primer and a J-beta primer mix, a second PCR was run for about 6 to 11 cycles. TCRdb processed the 5' RACE reads anew with MiXCR; each CDR3 protein has one entry. The sample has 550,000 to 700,000 distinct CDR3 sequences, roughly 28% seen once; the top ten hold less than 20%. This clonotype was recorded a few times. Its cognate antigen is unknown. This sequence may be a read error, since a much larger clone differs from it by one base.

The sample consisted of blood. V is TRBV15 and J is TRBJ2-6, with D perhaps TRBD1 (5 bases). This sequence was found in a woman in her sixties or seventies in good health. The CDR3 nucleotides read TGTGCCACCAGCCTATTTTCGAGTGGGGCCAACGTCCCGACTTTC. It codes for CATSLFSSGANVPTF.